The present T cell receptor beta chain was sequenced within a study of OX40 agonist ivuxolimab in advanced cancers. In the study overall: At doses from 0.01 to 10 mg/kg, patients were given intravenous ivuxolimab every 2 weeks. Cancers in dose escalation were hepatocellular, melanoma, renal cell and head and neck. Averaging around 60 years in age, with a range of roughly 20 to 90, the cohort was 80% to 90% male. Overall study findings and caveats: With doses of 0.1-3.0 mg/kg, partial responders showed among the lowest clonal expansion.

The V and J ends lost 2 bases and 2 bases respectively, with 14 bases between them. The V gene's germline CDR1 is SGDLS and CDR2 YYNGEE. This CDR3 is 16 amino acids long. Remarks on this clone: Its antigen is not identified.

Measured with immunoSEQ multiplex PCR; TCRdb has only the in-frame clones, and not every one. The sample has tens of thousands of clones; roughly 89% are singletons. This TCR was recovered from an adult with an advanced solid tumor such as melanoma, head and neck, liver or kidney cancer. Sequencing was performed on CD4+ or CD8+ T cells sorted from blood, taken in a trial of the OX40 agonist ivuxolimab. This rearrangement joins TRBV9 to TRBJ2-1; D not certain. The CDR3 nucleotides read TGTGCCAGCAGCGTGCTTGACTTTCCACCCTACAATGAGCAGTTCTTC. Amino acid sequence: CASSVLDFPPYNEQFF. The full variable domain, in which reference TRBV9 and TRBJ2-1 provide the parts outside the CDR3, is DSGVTQTPKHLITATGQRVTLRCSPRSGDLSVYWYQQSLDQGLQFLIQYYNGEERAKGNILERFSAQQFPDLHSELNLSSLELGDSALYFCASSVLDFPPYNEQFFGPGTRLTVL.